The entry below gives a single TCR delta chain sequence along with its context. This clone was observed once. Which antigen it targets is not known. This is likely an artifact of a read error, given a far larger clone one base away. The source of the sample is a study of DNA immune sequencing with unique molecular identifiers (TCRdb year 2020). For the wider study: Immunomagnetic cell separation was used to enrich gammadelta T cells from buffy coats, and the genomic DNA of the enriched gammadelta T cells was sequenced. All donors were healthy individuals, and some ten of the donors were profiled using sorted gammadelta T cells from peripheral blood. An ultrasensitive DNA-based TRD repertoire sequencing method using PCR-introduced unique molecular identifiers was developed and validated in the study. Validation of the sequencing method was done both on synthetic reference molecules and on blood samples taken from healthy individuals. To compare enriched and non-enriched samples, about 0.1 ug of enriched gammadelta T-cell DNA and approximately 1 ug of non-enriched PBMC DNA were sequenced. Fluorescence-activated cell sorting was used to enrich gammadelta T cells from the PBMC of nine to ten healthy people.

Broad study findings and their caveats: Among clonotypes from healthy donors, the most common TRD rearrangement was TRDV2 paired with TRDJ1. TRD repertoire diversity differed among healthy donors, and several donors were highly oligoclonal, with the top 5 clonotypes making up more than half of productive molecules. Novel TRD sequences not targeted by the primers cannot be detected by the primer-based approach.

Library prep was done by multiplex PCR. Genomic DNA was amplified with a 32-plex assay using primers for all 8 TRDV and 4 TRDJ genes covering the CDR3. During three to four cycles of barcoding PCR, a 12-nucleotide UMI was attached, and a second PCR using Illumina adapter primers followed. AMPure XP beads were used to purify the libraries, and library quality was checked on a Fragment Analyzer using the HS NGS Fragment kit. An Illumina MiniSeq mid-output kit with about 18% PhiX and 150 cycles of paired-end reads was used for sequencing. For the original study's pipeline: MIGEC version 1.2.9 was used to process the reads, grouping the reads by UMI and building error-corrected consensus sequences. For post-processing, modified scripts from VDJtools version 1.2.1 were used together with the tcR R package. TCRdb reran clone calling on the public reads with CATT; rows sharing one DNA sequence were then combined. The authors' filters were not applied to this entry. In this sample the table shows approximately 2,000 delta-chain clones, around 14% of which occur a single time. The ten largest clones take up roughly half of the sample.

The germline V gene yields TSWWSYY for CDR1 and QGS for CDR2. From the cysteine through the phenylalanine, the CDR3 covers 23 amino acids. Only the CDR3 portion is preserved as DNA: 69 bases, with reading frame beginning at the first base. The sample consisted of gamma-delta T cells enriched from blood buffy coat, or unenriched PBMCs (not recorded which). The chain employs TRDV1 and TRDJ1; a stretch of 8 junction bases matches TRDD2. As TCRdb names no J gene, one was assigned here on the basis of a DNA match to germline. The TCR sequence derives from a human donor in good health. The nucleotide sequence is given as TGTGCTCTTGGGGACCTACCAAGGACTTCCTACGTCCGGGGGGGGACGTACACCTATAAACTCATCTTT. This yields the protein CALGDLPRTSYVRGGTYTYKLIF.